These 26 T cell receptor beta chains were all obtained from the same sample, sequenced in a study of blood T cell repertoires in COVID-19. The table came from immunoSEQ multiplex PCR; TCRdb's copy has only in-frame clones and leaves some out. The table has nearly 250,000 clones, 86% seen once. The sequencing sample was made of PBMCs or T cells enriched from blood (not recorded which). All receptors come from a woman between 50 and 59 years old who had recovered from COVID-19.

The chain joins TRBV10-3 to TRBJ2-3; possible D gene TRBD2, 5 bases. The CDR3 is 14 residues long. The germline gives CDR1 ENHRY, CDR2 SYGVKD. V lost 6 bases and J lost 0, with 10 bases in between. The CDR3 protein is CAIRKEGSTDTQYF. The CDR3 nucleotides read TGTGCCATCAGGAAAGAGGGAAGCACAGATACGCAGTATTTT.

The rearrangement links TRBV6-5 to TRBJ1-1, with D hard to call. Trimming removed 2 bases at V and 0 bases at J, with 4 bases between. CDR1 MNHEY and CDR2 SVGAGI come from the germline V gene. The length of the CDR3 is 13 residues. CDR3 bases: TGTGCCAGCAGTTACCAGATGAACACTGAAGCTTTCTTT. It specifies CASSYQMNTEAFF.

The chain links TRBV7-9 to TRBJ1-6; the D is unclear. V dropped 5 bases and J dropped 7 bases, with 15 bases sitting between them. The CDR3 spans 15 residues. Germline CDR1 reads SEHNR; CDR2 reads FQNEAQ (reference sequence). The CDR3 nucleotides read TGTGCCAGCAGCGGTACGTTACGGGGAAATTCACCCCTCCACTTT. This codes for CASSGTLRGNSPLHF.

The V and J genes are TRBV7-2 and TRBJ1-2; 9 bases map to TRBD1. This CDR3 comprises 15 residues. Germline V gene sequence: CDR1 SGHTA, CDR2 FQGNSA. Trimming removed 5 bases from V and 3 bases from J; junction bases left unmatched: 7. Here the CDR3 reads CASSPRTGAHYGYTF. The CDR3 nucleotides are TGTGCCAGCAGCCCTCGGACAGGGGCGCACTATGGCTACACCTTC.

CDR3 sequence (DNA): TGCGCCAGCAGCGACGGGAGGGTCTATGGCTACACCTTC. This sequence encodes CASSDGRVYGYTF. V usage is TRBV5-1 and J usage is TRBJ1-2; D unresolved. There are 13 residues in the CDR3. Trimming shortened V by 4 bases and J by 4 bases, and 11 bases separated the two germline ends. Germline CDR1 is SGHRS and CDR2 is YFSETQ.

The genes are TRBV7-9 and TRBJ1-1; possibly TRBD1 for D (5 bases). Per the germline V gene, CDR1 is SEHNR and CDR2 is FQNEAQ (reference sequence). CDR3 length equals 15 residues. The germline V and J ends were trimmed by 4 bases and 6 bases, with 18 bases remaining between them. The CDR3 loop is CASSWGDFGNPEAFF. The DNA of the CDR3 is TGTGCCAGCAGCTGGGGGGACTTCGGAAACCCTGAAGCTTTCTTT. Based on the CDR3 plus reference TRBV7-9 and TRBJ1-1, the full variable domain is DTGVSQNPRHKITKRGQNVTFRCDPISEHNRLYWYRQTLGQGPEFLTYFQNEAQLEKSRLLSDRFSAERPKGSFSTLEIQRTEQGDSAMYLCASSWGDFGNPEAFFGQGTRLTVV.

V and J are TRBV6-2 or TRBV6-3 and TRBJ2-5; tentatively, D is TRBD1 (6 bases). V was cut by 3 bases and J by 5 bases, with 16 bases left in between. From germline, CDR1 is MNHEY and CDR2 SVGEGT. The CDR3 has 15 amino acids. This CDR3 reads CASSYLGTGSETQYF. The DNA for the CDR3 is TGTGCCAGCAGTTATCTCGGAACAGGGAGTGAGACCCAGTACTTC.

The rearrangement uses TRBV30 and TRBJ1-4; D not certain. This CDR3 spans 14 amino acids. V shed 2 bases and J shed 6 bases, with 13 bases lying between them. Germline V gene data show CDR1 as GTSNPN and CDR2 as SVGIG (reference sequence). The CDR3 coding sequence is TGTGCCTGGAGTCGAGGGCCCTGGGATGAAAAACTGTTTTTT. This codes for CAWSRGPWDEKLFF.

The chain has TRBV6-1 and TRBJ1-6, with 10 positions matching TRBD1. The V gene end was trimmed by 3 bases and the J gene end by 7 bases; junction bases not matched to a gene: 3. Germline CDR1 is MNHNS and CDR2 is SASEGT. The CDR3 runs to 15 residues. The CDR3 DNA follows: TGTGCCAGCAGTGATGTGGGACAGGGGAATTCACCCCTCCACTTT. Encoded protein: CASSDVGQGNSPLHF.

The chain recombines TRBV27 with TRBJ1-4; maybe TRBD1 (6 bases). The ends were cut back, 5 bases at V and 4 bases at J, with 14 bases in the middle. Germline CDR1 is MNHEY and CDR2 is SMNVEV (reference sequence). The CDR3 consists of 15 residues. The chain's CDR3 is CASSRTGLGNEKLFF. In DNA form, the CDR3 reads TGTGCCAGCAGTAGAACAGGGTTGGGTAATGAAAAACTGTTTTTT. The full variable domain, rest sourced from reference TRBV27 and TRBJ1-4, is EAQVTQNPRYLITVTGKKLTVTCSQNMNHEYMSWYRQDPGLGLRQIYYSMNVEVTDKGDVPEGYKVSRKEKRNFPLILESPSPNQTSLYFCASSRTGLGNEKLFFGSGTQLSVL.

The rearrangement uses TRBV5-5 and TRBJ2-5; maybe TRBD2 (6 bases). Trimming pared 4 bases from V and 5 bases from J, leaving 15 bases between. Germline V CDR1 and CDR2: SGHKS, YYEKEE (reference sequence). The CDR3 loop spans 14 amino acids. CDR3 in amino acids: CASSPGGNLETQYF. CDR3 DNA: TGTGCCAGCAGCCCTGGGGGGAACCTGGAGACCCAGTACTTC.

J is TRBJ2-5 and V is TRBV5-6, with D possibly TRBD2 on 6 matching bases. The CDR3 is 13 residues long. The germline CDR1 and CDR2 sequences are SGHDT and YYEEEE. Trimming removed 4 bases from V and 2 bases from J, with 9 bases in between. CDR3 coding DNA: TGTGCCAGCAGCCTGGGACTTCAAGAGACCCAGTACTTC. This gives the protein CASSLGLQETQYF.

The rearrangement uses TRBV19 and TRBJ1-5, with D unclear. Germline V gene data show CDR1 as LNHDA and CDR2 as SQIVND (reference sequence). This CDR3 region has 12 residues. V lost 5 bases and J lost 11, with 13 bases in between. The CDR3 coding sequence is TGTGCCAGTAGTGTCCCGCTCACAGCCCAGCATTTT. It is translated as CASSVPLTAQHF. Full variable domain (rest looked up from reference TRBV19 and TRBJ1-5): DGGITQSPKYLFRKEGQNVTLSCEQNLNHDAMYWYRQDPGQGLRLIYYSQIVNDFQKGDIAEGYSVSREKKESFPLTVTSAQKNPTAFYLCASSVPLTAQHFGDGTRLSIL.

This clone was detected only once. V gene TRBV2 combines with J gene TRBJ1-1; 7 bases line up with TRBD1. The CDR3 totals 12 residues. Germline V gene sequence: CDR1 SNHLY, CDR2 FYNNEI. V shed 4 bases, J shed 7 bases, and the junction held 3 bases outside the gene matches. CDR3 nucleotides: TGTGCCAGCAGTGGGGACAGATATGAAGCTTTCTTT. It is translated as CASSGDRYEAFF.

This clone was seen once. V and J are TRBV6-5 and TRBJ2-7; 7 bases line up with TRBD2. The germline V gene encodes CDR1 MNHEY and CDR2 SVGAGI. The trim removed 5 bases at V and 0 bases at J, leaving 7 bases unmatched. The CDR3 runs to 15 residues. DNA of the CDR3: TGTGCCAGCAGTAGCGGGACCCCAGGCTCCTACGAGCAGTACTTC. This codes for CASSSGTPGSYEQYF.

The gene calls are TRBV4-3 and TRBJ2-1; 9 nucleotides align to TRBD2. The germline CDR1 and CDR2 sequences are LGHNA and YSLEER. The CDR3 contains 17 residues. Trimming took 2 bases from V and 8 from J; bases not matched to a gene: 13. The CDR3 DNA is TGCGCCAGCAGCCAAACGTCTTATAGCGGGAGAAGCGATGAGCAGTTCTTC. Protein: CASSQTSYSGRSDEQFF.

The V call is TRBV5-4, the J call TRBJ2-7; TRBD2 might be the D (5 bases). The CDR3 has 13 residues. V was trimmed by 0 bases and J by 4 bases, leaving 8 bases between them. Germline loops: CDR1 SGHNT, CDR2 YYREEE (reference sequence). The CDR3 DNA reads TGTGCCAGCAGCTTGGCCGGGGAGTACGAGCAGTACTTC. Translation gives CASSLAGEYEQYF. Supplemented by reference TRBV5-4 and TRBJ2-7, the full variable domain reads ETGVTQSPTHLIKTRGQQVTLRCSSQSGHNTVSWYQQALGQGPQFIFQYYREEENGRGNFPPRFSGLQFPNYSSELNVNALELDDSALYLCASSLAGEYEQYFGPGTRLTVT.

This clone was observed a single time. The chain recombines TRBV28 with TRBJ2-1; 14 nucleotides match TRBD2. Germline CDR1 is MDHEN and CDR2 is SYDVKM. J gave up 15 bases and V 5 bases, and 18 bases lay outside the gene matches. The CDR3 length is 17 residues. The CDR3 reads CASSPPGGVTSGRGLFF. The CDR3 DNA reads as TGTGCCAGCAGTCCCCCGGGGGGTGTGACTAGCGGGAGGGGCCTGTTCTTC.

For the CDR3, the DNA is TGTGCCTGGACCCCGGGGTCCGGTGAAAAACTGTTTTTT. Translating it yields CAWTPGSGEKLFF. The chain carries TRBV30 and TRBJ1-4; no firm D call. The CDR3 loop spans 13 amino acids. Germline-derived CDR1 and CDR2 are GTSNPN and SVGIG (reference sequence). Trimming pared 4 bases from V and 7 bases from J, leaving 13 bases between.

CDR3 loop: CASSPQGYEVAFF. Here the CDR3 DNA reads TGTGCCAGCAGCCCCCAGGGCTACGAGGTAGCTTTCTTT. This chain links TRBV9 with TRBJ1-1; possibly TRBD1 for D (5 bases). Germline CDR1 SGDLS, CDR2 YYNGEE. The CDR3 consists of 13 residues. Trimming stripped 4 bases from V and 10 bases from J, with 17 bases between.

The V and J genes are TRBV5-4 and TRBJ1-2; the D gene is possibly TRBD1 (6 bases). CDR3 size: 14 residues. V was shortened by 2 bases and J by 4 bases, with 12 bases between the two germline ends. CDR1 and CDR2 from the germline V gene are SGHNT and YYREEE (reference sequence). The CDR3 bases are TGTGCCAGCAGCTTCAACAGGGCGACCTATGGCTACACCTTC. This codes for CASSFNRATYGYTF.

The V gene is TRBV7-2, the J gene TRBJ2-1; 11 nucleotides align to TRBD2. This CDR3 comprises 16 residues. The V gene's germline CDR1 is SGHTA and CDR2 FQGNSA. Trimming removed 1 base from V and 9 bases from J; junction bases left unmatched: 8. The CDR3 here is CASSLGSGGATGEQFF. The CDR3 bases are TGTGCCAGCAGCTTAGGTAGCGGGGGGGCCACAGGTGAGCAGTTCTTC.

The chain joins TRBV6-5 to TRBJ2-2; a weak D match, TRBD1 (5 bases). Germline CDR1 MNHEY, CDR2 SVGAGI. Trimming left V 7 bases short and J 6 bases short, with 18 bases between. The CDR3 is 15 residues long. The CDR3 nucleotides are TGTGCCAGCACCGGAAACAGGCCTGAGGCCGGGGAGCTGTTTTTT. Translating it yields CASTGNRPEAGELFF.

The sample holds a few counts of this clone. The chain is built from TRBV18 and TRBJ2-2; TRBD1 aligns across 8 bases. From germline, CDR1 is KGHSH and CDR2 LQKENI. This CDR3 is 15 amino acids long. Losses at the gene ends were 6 bases for V and 7 bases for J; bases not matched to a gene: 10. The CDR3 is CASSTNGQGGGELFF. The CDR3 DNA reads as TGTGCCAGCTCCACAAACGGACAGGGCGGCGGGGAGCTGTTTTTT.

With regard to this clone: An end of the junction differs from the germline gene, which may be a read error. The CDR3 reads CASSTTGQGNSEAFF. The CDR3, as DNA: TGTGCCAGCAGCACGACGGGACAGGGGAACAGTGAAGCTTTCTTT. The chain joins TRBV13 to TRBJ1-1, with 10 nucleotides matching TRBD1. The CDR3 covers 15 residues. Germline V gives CDR1 PRHDT, CDR2 FYEKMQ (reference sequence).

This clone was detected only a few times. V is TRBV18 and J is TRBJ1-3; TRBD1 matches 8 bases. CDR3 length: 13 residues. V was pared by 6 bases and J by 4 bases, with 2 bases of the junction left unmatched. Germline CDR1 KGHSH, CDR2 LQKENI. The CDR3: CASSRQGGNTIYF. The CDR3 DNA reads TGTGCCAGCTCCCGACAGGGGGGAAACACCATATATTTT.